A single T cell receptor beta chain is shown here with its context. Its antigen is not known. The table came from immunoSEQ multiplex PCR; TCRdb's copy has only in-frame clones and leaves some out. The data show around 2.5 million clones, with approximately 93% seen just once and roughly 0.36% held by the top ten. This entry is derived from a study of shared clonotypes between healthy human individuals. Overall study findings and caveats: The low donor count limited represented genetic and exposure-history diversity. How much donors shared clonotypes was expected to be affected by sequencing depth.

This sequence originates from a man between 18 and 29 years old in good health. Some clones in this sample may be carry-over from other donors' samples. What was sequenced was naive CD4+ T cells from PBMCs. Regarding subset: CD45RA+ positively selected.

This CDR3 is CASSPDRGQFANTGELFF. DNA for the CDR3: TGTGCCAGCAGCCCAGACAGGGGTCAGTTCGCGAACACCGGGGAGCTGTTTTTT. The rearrangement uses TRBV14 and TRBJ2-2, with 8 positions matching TRBD1. This CDR3 comprises 18 residues. J was trimmed by 0 bases and V by 4 bases; bases with no gene match: 10. Germline CDR1 is SGHDN and CDR2 is FVKESK.